This is a list of T cell receptor beta chains from one sample in a study of blood T cell repertoires in COVID-19. The method was immunoSEQ multiplex PCR; TCRdb's version includes in-frame clones alone and lacks a portion of them. Of about 48,000 clones detected, about nine tenths appear once; the ten largest clones hold under 6.5%. Sequenced: peripheral blood. All receptors come from an older man with acute or convalescent COVID-19. CDR3s include the opening cysteine and the closing phenylalanine or tryptophan. Each record gives: clone size, D gene, J gene, V gene, CDR3 protein, CDR3 DNA. D genes are given only for firm matches. The size field is filled for only some rows; it gives once, few, many or a size class.

-	-	TRBJ1-5	TRBV4-1	CASSQDLAGNVNQPQHF	TGCGCCAGCAGCCAAGATCTGGCAGGGAATGTAAATCAGCCCCAGCATTTT
once	TRBD1	TRBJ1-4	TRBV6-5	CASSYRGELNEKLFF	TGTGCCAGCAGCTACAGGGGCGAACTTAATGAAAAACTGTTTTTT
-	-	TRBJ2-1	TRBV30	CAWTQQTVNEQFF	TGTGCCTGGACTCAACAAACAGTCAATGAGCAGTTCTTC
-	-	TRBJ1-1	TRBV11-2	CASSLGQWNTEAFF	TGTGCCAGCAGCTTAGGACAGTGGAACACTGAAGCTTTCTTT
-	-	TRBJ1-5	TRBV19	CASSIDGTYRQPQHF	TGTGCCAGTAGTATAGATGGGACATATCGTCAGCCCCAGCATTTT
-	-	TRBJ2-1	TRBV11-2	CASSLDRTSGEQFF	TGTGCCAGCAGCTTAGATCGGACGAGCGGGGAGCAGTTCTTC
-	TRBD1	TRBJ1-2	TRBV18	CASSPMTGEYGYTF	TGTGCCAGCTCACCAATGACAGGGGAGTATGGCTACACCTTC
-	-	TRBJ2-7	TRBV11-2	CASSPGGSSYEQYF	TGTGCCAGCAGCCCAGGTGGAAGCTCCTACGAGCAGTACTTC
-	-	TRBJ2-7	TRBV5-8	CASSLPWKGPYEQYF	TGTGCCAGCAGCTTGCCGTGGAAGGGGCCCTACGAGCAGTACTTC
few	-	TRBJ1-1	TRBV19	CASSQHSSNTEAFF	TGTGCCAGTAGTCAACATTCCTCGAACACTGAAGCTTTCTTT
-	TRBD1	TRBJ1-4	TRBV28	CASSGDMSRGPESTNEKLFF	TGTGCCAGCAGTGGCGACATGTCTAGGGGGCCGGAATCGACTAATGAAAAACTGTTTTTT
-	-	TRBJ1-2	TRBV4-2	CASSHTAEAYGYTF	TGTGCCAGCAGCCATACCGCGGAGGCCTATGGCTACACCTTC
-	-	TRBJ2-3	TRBV3-1/TRBV3-2	CASSQGDKGDTQYF	TGTGCCAGCAGCCAAGGAGACAAAGGAGATACGCAGTATTTT
-	-	TRBJ1-2	TRBV30	CAWSVESYGYTF	TGTGCCTGGAGTGTAGAGAGCTATGGCTACACCTTC
-	-	TRBJ2-1	TRBV11-3	CASSSQGSYNEQFF	TGTGCCAGCAGTTCACAGGGTTCCTACAATGAGCAGTTCTTC
once	-	TRBJ1-1	TRBV5-8	CASSLIGGVTEAFF	TGTGCCAGCAGCTTGATAGGAGGTGTAACTGAAGCTTTCTTT
-	TRBD1	TRBJ2-1	TRBV7-3	CASSFTSGGSYNEQFF	TGTGCCAGCAGCTTTACCTCAGGGGGCTCCTACAATGAGCAGTTCTTC
-	TRBD2	TRBJ2-2	TRBV11-2	CASSLWTSGNTGELFF	TGTGCCAGCAGCTTATGGACTAGCGGTAACACCGGGGAGCTGTTTTTT
few	TRBD1	TRBJ1-5	TRBV24-1	CATSDSQGLGGQPQHF	TGTGCCACCAGTGATTCACAGGGGCTCGGGGGTCAGCCCCAGCATTTT
-	-	TRBJ2-7	TRBV4-2	CASSQEVAYEQYF	TGTGCCAGCAGCCAAGAGGTAGCCTACGAGCAGTACTTC
-	-	TRBJ2-5	TRBV15	CATSRDSQETQYF	TGTGCCACCAGCAGAGACAGTCAAGAGACCCAGTACTTC
-	-	TRBJ1-2	TRBV10-3	CAMSMRVDYGYTF	TGTGCCATGAGTATGAGGGTGGACTATGGCTACACCTTC
-	-	TRBJ1-5	TRBV9	CASSLGAGRQPQHF	TGTGCCAGCAGCCTAGGGGCTGGGAGGCAGCCCCAGCATTTT
-	-	TRBJ1-2	TRBV7-9	CASTLRGDYGYTF	TGTGCCAGCACCCTACGAGGAGACTATGGCTACACCTTC
-	-	TRBJ1-5	TRBV7-8	CASSLAERGRIQPQHF	TGTGCCAGCAGCTTAGCGGAGCGGGGGAGGATTCAGCCCCAGCATTTT
-	TRBD2	TRBJ2-3	TRBV28	CASSPSVLGGGTDTQYF	TGTGCCAGCAGTCCCTCAGTATTGGGGGGGGGCACAGATACGCAGTATTTT
-	-	TRBJ1-1	TRBV9	CASSVRAGEGTEAFF	TGTGCCAGCAGCGTAAGGGCAGGGGAGGGAACTGAAGCTTTCTTT
-	TRBD1	TRBJ1-4	TRBV5-1	CASSFGRGTNEKLFF	TGCGCCAGCAGCTTTGGCAGGGGGACTAATGAAAAACTGTTTTTT
once	-	TRBJ1-6	TRBV6-5	CASSSRDTLYNSPLHF	TGTGCCAGCAGTTCCCGGGACACCCTCTATAATTCACCCCTCCACTTT
few	TRBD1	TRBJ1-2	TRBV7-8	CASSLPGQGNGYTF	TGTGCCAGCAGCTTGCCGGGACAGGGGAATGGCTACACCTTC
-	-	TRBJ1-5	TRBV20-1	CSAGRGQPQHF	TGCAGTGCTGGGAGGGGTCAGCCCCAGCATTTT
-	-	TRBJ1-1	TRBV10-2	CASSEGQENTEAFF	TGCGCCAGCAGTGAGGGGCAAGAGAACACTGAAGCTTTCTTT
-	TRBD1	TRBJ1-4	TRBV5-1	CASSPGQGGEKLFF	TGCGCCAGCAGCCCGGGACAGGGAGGCGAAAAACTGTTTTTT
-	-	TRBJ2-5	TRBV5-1	CASSLGLTLPGGETQYF	TGCGCCAGCAGCTTGGGCCTGACGCTACCCGGCGGGGAGACCCAGTACTTC
medium-sized	TRBD1	TRBJ2-2	TRBV19	CASKSGTAVTGELFF	TGTGCCAGCAAGTCCGGGACAGCTGTTACCGGGGAGCTGTTTTTT
-	TRBD2	TRBJ2-7	TRBV19	CASGSSGVGGVYEQYF	TGTGCCAGTGGGTCTAGCGGGGTCGGGGGCGTTTACGAGCAGTACTTC
-	-	TRBJ1-4	TRBV4-3	CASSQDSSVDGEKLFF	TGCGCCAGCAGCCAAGATTCGAGCGTCGACGGTGAAAAACTGTTTTTT
once	TRBD1	TRBJ1-2	TRBV6-5	CASTPRGPRDGYTF	TGTGCCAGCACCCCGAGGGGGCCTAGGGATGGCTACACCTTC
-	-	TRBJ1-5	TRBV30	CAWSQGHYSNQPQHF	TGTGCCTGGAGCCAGGGACATTATAGCAATCAGCCCCAGCATTTT
-	TRBD1	TRBJ2-3	TRBV19	CASTLGGRGRSDTQYF	TGTGCCAGTACCCTCGGCGGCAGGGGGCGGTCTGATACGCAGTATTTT
-	TRBD1	TRBJ1-1	TRBV19	CASSLGLQGRGNTEAFF	TGTGCCAGTAGTCTGGGGCTACAGGGGCGAGGGAACACTGAAGCTTTCTTT
-	TRBD1	TRBJ1-2	TRBV18	CASSPSAPSTRGRYGYTF	TGTGCCAGCTCACCCAGCGCCCCCAGCACCAGGGGGAGGTATGGCTACACCTTC
once	TRBD1	TRBJ2-2	TRBV7-9	CASSGRTGLNTGELFF	TGTGCCAGCAGCGGAAGGACAGGATTGAACACCGGGGAGCTGTTTTTT
-	TRBD2	TRBJ2-3	TRBV6-2/TRBV6-3	CASSYPAGRGTDTQYF	TGTGCCAGCAGTTACCCAGCGGGGAGGGGCACAGATACGCAGTATTTT
-	TRBD1	TRBJ1-2	TRBV30	CAWSEGQGARYTF	TGTGCCTGGAGTGAGGGACAGGGGGCTCGCTACACCTTC
-	TRBD1	TRBJ1-5	TRBV7-2	CASSLGTGTGVRNQPQHF	TGTGCCAGCAGCTTAGGGACCGGGACAGGAGTTCGCAATCAGCCCCAGCATTTT
-	TRBD1	TRBJ1-2	TRBV5-6	CASSPGIGDRGNTF	TGTGCCAGCAGCCCTGGCATAGGGGACAGGGGAAACACCTTC
-	TRBD1	TRBJ2-4	TRBV12-3/TRBV12-4	CASSLGGTGYFF	TGTGCCAGCAGTTTGGGCGGGACAGGGTATTTCTTC
-	-	TRBJ1-6	TRBV4-1	CASSPAGLAYNSPLHF	TGCGCCAGCAGCCCGGCGGGACTGGCCTATAATTCACCCCTCCACTTT
-	TRBD2	TRBJ2-1	TRBV7-2	CASSLESGGYNEQFF	TGTGCCAGCAGCTTAGAGAGCGGGGGTTACAATGAGCAGTTCTTC
once	-	TRBJ1-2	TRBV18	CASSPAARGSSYGYTF	TGTGCCAGCTCACCGGCGGCCCGGGGATCCAGCTATGGCTACACCTTC